This T cell receptor (beta chain) was captured by sequencing in a study of blood T cell repertoires in COVID-19. Study details: Some COVID-19 samples were acute and others convalescent; all came from the United States, Italy and Spain. PBMCs, B-cell-depleted T cells, or T cells were the source of the cDNA or gDNA that made up the material.

Authors' processing steps: Amplified reference gene primers provided the basis for estimating nucleated cell counts. Libraries were prepared by immunoSEQ multiplex PCR; TCRdb keeps only in-frame clonotypes and omits some of them. That table furnishes V, J and clone size, whereas the DNA furnished D and trimming. Altogether over 25,000 clones are present, around nine tenths being singletons, with the ten largest covering about 13%. CDR1 is SGDLS, CDR2 YYNGEE, per germline. Trimming cost V 2 bases and J 0 bases, with 11 bases left between them. This CDR3 spans 15 amino acids. Material: peripheral blood. The chain is built from TRBV9 and TRBJ1-1; D gene uncertain. This receptor was taken from a human donor in a cohort sampled during active COVID-19. The donor label of this sample is uncertain. The CDR3 coding sequence is TGTGCCAGCAGCGTTTCTGGGCAGATGAACACTGAAGCTTTCTTT. As protein: CASSVSGQMNTEAFF.